A single sample gave rise to the 27 T cell receptor beta chains below, sequenced in a study of blood T cell repertoires in COVID-19. Sequencing used immunoSEQ multiplex PCR; TCRdb keeps in-frame clones, though not all of them. The table has around 100,000 clones, around nine tenths seen once. Material: peripheral blood. The receptors stem from a man aged 40-49 years with acute or convalescent COVID-19.

The chain combines TRBV6-5 with TRBJ2-7; D might be TRBD1 (6 bases). Per the germline V gene, CDR1 is MNHEY and CDR2 is SVGAGI. The V end lost 7 bases, the J end lost 3 bases, and 10 bases lay between the germline ends. The CDR3 is made up of 12 amino acids. For the CDR3, the DNA is TGTGCCAGCACCGGACAGAGCTACGAGCAGTACTTC. Protein sequence: CASTGQSYEQYF.

The V call is TRBV9, the J call TRBJ2-5; TRBD2 might be the D (6 bases). Trimming took off 6 bases at V and 5 bases at J, with 20 bases between the two ends. CDR3 length equals 15 residues. CDR1 SGDLS and CDR2 YYNGEE come from the germline V gene. The CDR3 DNA follows: TGTGCCAGCACGGGGGACCGGTCTCGGTTCGAGACCCAGTACTTC. Residues: CASTGDRSRFETQYF.

The V and J genes are TRBV4-2 and TRBJ2-1, with TRBD2 identical over 10 bases. J was trimmed by 7 bases and V by 0 bases; bases with no gene match: 6. The CDR3 covers 16 residues. Per the germline V gene, CDR1 is LGHNA and CDR2 is YNFKEQ. CDR3 DNA sequence: TGTGCCAGCAGCCAAGACTCAGCGGGGGGGCAGAATGAGCAGTTCTTC. It is translated as CASSQDSAGGQNEQFF.

The chain links TRBV10-3 to TRBJ1-1; no definite D call. V was cut by 4 bases and J by 4 bases, with 13 bases left in between. Germline values: CDR1 ENHRY, CDR2 SYGVKD. CDR3 length equals 14 residues. The CDR3, as DNA: TGTGCCATCAGTGTTGAGCCGGCGGGCACTGAAGCTTTCTTT. Protein: CAISVEPAGTEAFF.

This clone was seen once. This rearrangement joins TRBV2 to TRBJ2-7; 10 bases are shared with TRBD2. This CDR3 spans 14 amino acids. V was clipped by 8 bases and J by 3 bases; unmatched bases: 7. Germline CDR1 is SNHLY and CDR2 is FYNNEI. The CDR3 reads CASRWTSGFYEQYF. CDR3 nucleotides: TGTGCCAGCCGATGGACTAGCGGTTTCTACGAGCAGTACTTC.

This rearrangement joins TRBV5-4 to TRBJ2-3; 14 nucleotides align to TRBD2. CDR3 length: 17 amino acids. Germline CDR1 reads SGHNT; CDR2 reads YYREEE (reference sequence). V dropped 4 bases and J dropped 4; count of bases not matched to a gene: 8. CDR3 loop: CASSPGLAGGGADTQYF. CDR3 DNA sequence: TGTGCCAGCAGCCCTGGACTAGCGGGGGGTGGCGCAGATACGCAGTATTTT.

This sequence joins TRBV24-1 and TRBJ2-1; D not certain. V dropped 9 bases and J dropped 3 bases, with 11 bases sitting between them. From germline, CDR1 is KGHDR and CDR2 SFDVKD. The CDR3 contains 13 residues. CDR3 loop: CATATDNYNEQFF. Written as DNA, the CDR3 is TGTGCCACCGCTACAGATAACTACAATGAGCAGTTCTTC.

V gene TRBV15 combines with J gene TRBJ1-6, with 9 bases identical to TRBD1. The CDR3 sequence is 15 residues long. Germline V CDR1 and CDR2: LNHNV, YYDKDF (reference sequence). The V and J ends lost 4 bases and 9 bases, in that order; junction bases with no gene match: 7. CDR3 in amino acids: CATSIEQGAISPLHF. The DNA for the CDR3 is TGTGCCACCAGCATAGAACAGGGGGCGATTTCACCCCTCCACTTT. Using reference TRBV15 and TRBJ1-6 for the parts outside the CDR3, the full variable domain is DAMVIQNPRYQVTQFGKPVTLSCSQTLNHNVMYWYQQKSSQAPKLLFHYYDKDFNNEADTPDNFQSRRPNTSFCFLDIRSPGLGDTAMYLCATSIEQGAISPLHFGNGTRLTVT.

This rearrangement joins TRBV7-3 to TRBJ2-3; 9 bases line up with TRBD2. CDR1 SGHTA and CDR2 FQGTGA come from the germline V gene. The CDR3 runs to 15 residues. V dropped 5 bases and J dropped 6; count of bases not matched to a gene: 9. For the CDR3, the DNA is TGTGCCAGCAGCCCTGGGACTAGCATGGCGGATACGCAGTATTTT. The encoded protein is CASSPGTSMADTQYF.

The chain couples TRBV10-3 to TRBJ2-2; the match to TRBD2 covers 12 bases. Germline loops: CDR1 ENHRY, CDR2 SYGVKD. Losses at the gene ends were 4 bases for V and 5 bases for J; bases not matched to a gene: 2. This CDR3 has 15 residues. The CDR3 bases are TGTGCCATCAGTGGGGGACTAGCGGGTACCGGGGAGCTGTTTTTT. This sequence encodes CAISGGLAGTGELFF.

The rearrangement uses TRBV5-6 and TRBJ1-2; a possible D gene is TRBD1 (5 bases). The CDR3 loop spans 14 amino acids. V was trimmed by 3 bases and J by 8 bases, leaving 17 bases between them. Germline V gene data show CDR1 as SGHDT and CDR2 as YYEEEE. CDR3 coding DNA: TGTGCCAGCAGCTCTGCCCCAGGGTTTCGGGGCTACACCTTC. As protein: CASSSAPGFRGYTF. The full variable domain, in which reference TRBV5-6 and TRBJ1-2 provide the parts outside the CDR3, is DAGVTQSPTHLIKTRGQQVTLRCSPKSGHDTVSWYQQALGQGPQFIFQYYEEEERQRGNFPDRFSGHQFPNYSSELNVNALLLGDSALYLCASSSAPGFRGYTFGSGTRLTVV.

The V gene is TRBV9, the J gene TRBJ2-1; no clear D. V lost 0 bases and J 8 bases, leaving 9 bases between the germline ends. Germline CDR1 SGDLS, CDR2 YYNGEE. This CDR3 is 13 amino acids long. The CDR3 region has the DNA TGTGCCAGCAGCGTAGAACTCCGGGATGAGCAGTTCTTC. This sequence encodes CASSVELRDEQFF.

The rearrangement uses TRBV9 and TRBJ1-2; 10 bases fit TRBD1. Per the germline V gene, CDR1 is SGDLS and CDR2 is YYNGEE. This CDR3 contains 15 residues. J gave up 4 bases and V 4 bases, and 7 bases lay outside the gene matches. The CDR3 DNA is TGTGCCAGCAGCCCGGGACAGGGGCTCGGCTATGGCTACACCTTC. Translated, it gives CASSPGQGLGYGYTF. The variable domain in full, with the rest retrieved from reference TRBV9 and TRBJ1-2, is DSGVTQTPKHLITATGQRVTLRCSPRSGDLSVYWYQQSLDQGLQFLIQYYNGEERAKGNILERFSAQQFPDLHSELNLSSLELGDSALYFCASSPGQGLGYGYTFGSGTRLTVV.

The chain joins TRBV6-1 to TRBJ1-2; D possibly corresponds to TRBD1 (5 bases). This CDR3 is built from 17 residues. Looked up from germline, CDR1 is MNHNS and CDR2 is SASEGT. Trimming stripped 4 bases from V and 2 bases from J, with 20 bases between. CDR3 protein: CASSGQDIVNLNYGYTF. The CDR3 nucleotides are TGTGCCAGCAGTGGGCAGGACATAGTGAACCTCAACTATGGCTACACCTTC.

J is TRBJ2-7 and V is TRBV5-4; the match to TRBD2 covers 7 bases. Germline CDR1 SGHNT, CDR2 YYREEE (reference sequence). V lost 1 base to trimming and J lost 2 bases; unmatched junction nucleotides: 6. The CDR3 totals 15 residues. The CDR3 spells CASSLPRGGTYEQYF. In nucleotides, the CDR3 is TGTGCCAGCAGCTTGCCCCGGGGAGGGACCTACGAGCAGTACTTC.

V gene TRBV19 combines with J gene TRBJ2-5; a weak D match, TRBD1 (5 bases). Per germline, CDR1 LNHDA and CDR2 SQIVND (reference sequence). Trimming stripped 3 bases from V and 5 bases from J, with 13 bases between. The CDR3 is 14 residues long. CDR3: CASSMGRGLETQYF. The CDR3 DNA follows: TGTGCCAGTAGTATGGGGCGTGGCTTGGAGACCCAGTACTTC.

The rearrangement links TRBV18 to TRBJ1-1; D unclear. V was clipped by 2 bases and J by 8 bases, with 21 bases between them. CDR1 is KGHSH, CDR2 LQKENI, per germline. The CDR3 is 16 residues long. CDR3 amino acids: CASSPGGTDGSEEAFF. CDR3 DNA: TGTGCCAGCTCACCAGGAGGTACGGACGGGTCGGAAGAAGCTTTCTTT.

The table lists this clone with a count of one. In the same sample, other DNA sequences code for this CDR3. The rearrangement uses TRBV19 and TRBJ2-7; TRBD1 is a possible D gene (6 bases). The CDR3 runs to 12 residues. The germline V and J ends were trimmed by 10 bases and 0 bases, with 10 bases remaining between them. Germline lookup yields CDR1 LNHDA and CDR2 SQIVND (reference sequence). CDR3 residues: CATKQGSYEQYF. CDR3 nucleotides: TGTGCCACAAAACAGGGCTCCTACGAGCAGTACTTC. Combining the CDR3 with reference TRBV19 and TRBJ2-7 gives the whole variable domain DGGITQSPKYLFRKEGQNVTLSCEQNLNHDAMYWYRQDPGQGLRLIYYSQIVNDFQKGDIAEGYSVSREKKESFPLTVTSAQKNPTAFYLCATKQGSYEQYFGPGTRLTVT.

This clone has just one count. V is TRBV27 and J is TRBJ1-4; 9 nucleotides align to TRBD1. Germline V gene lookup returns CDR1 MNHEY and CDR2 SMNVEV (reference sequence). The CDR3 covers 20 residues. Trimming took 1 base from V and 3 from J; bases not matched to a gene: 15. The CDR3 DNA reads as TGTGCCAGCAGTTTATTGAAGGACAGGGGTCGGTATGGGGCTAATGAAAAACTGTTTTTT. Its translation is CASSLLKDRGRYGANEKLFF.

The rearrangement joins TRBV7-9 to TRBJ2-1, with 13 nucleotides matching TRBD2. The CDR3 spans 16 residues. Germline assignment: CDR1 SEHNR and CDR2 FQNEAQ (reference sequence). Germline trimming cut 3 bases from V and 4 bases from J; bases unmatched to any gene: 3. As DNA, the CDR3 is TGTGCCAGCAGCTTCCAGGGACTAGCGGGGTACAATGAGCAGTTCTTC. Translation gives CASSFQGLAGYNEQFF.

This chain's CDR3 is CASSQGPGANVLTF. As DNA, the CDR3 is TGTGCCAGCAGCCAGGGTCCTGGGGCCAACGTCCTGACTTTC. This chain uses TRBV2 with TRBJ2-6, with D maybe TRBD1 (5 bases). V dropped 6 bases and J dropped 2 bases, with 8 bases sitting between them. The CDR3 is 14 residues long. The germline V gene has CDR1 SNHLY and CDR2 FYNNEI.

This chain connects TRBV30 to TRBJ1-1, with D unresolved. The CDR3 has 13 amino acids. CDR1 and CDR2 (germline): GTSNPN, SVGIG (reference sequence). V shed 5 bases and J shed 1 base, with 11 bases lying between them. The DNA of the CDR3 is TGTGCCTGGTCCGGGGTAGGGAACACTGAAGCTTTCTTT. This codes for CAWSGVGNTEAFF.

The chain employs TRBV5-4 and TRBJ1-3; 8 bases fit TRBD1. CDR1 and CDR2 (germline): SGHNT, YYREEE (reference sequence). The CDR3 contains 15 residues. Germline trimming cut 0 bases from V and 2 bases from J; bases unmatched to any gene: 1. The CDR3 bases are TGTGCCAGCAGCTTGGGGACAGGGACTGGAAACACCATATATTTT. Translated, it gives CASSLGTGTGNTIYF.

CDR3 sequence: CASSSMGTTLGGYTF. The CDR3 region has the DNA TGTGCCAGCAGCTCAATGGGGACTACGTTGGGTGGCTACACCTTC. The rearrangement joins TRBV7-2 to TRBJ1-2, with TRBD1 as a possible D gene (5 bases). The germline CDR1 and CDR2 sequences are SGHTA and FQGNSA. The V end was cut by 4 bases, the J end by 7 bases, with 19 bases between. This CDR3 has 15 residues. Combining the CDR3 with reference TRBV7-2 and TRBJ1-2 gives the whole variable domain GAGVSQSPSNKVTEKGKDVELRCDPISGHTALYWYRQSLGQGLEFLIYFQGNSAPDKSGLPSDRFSAERTGGSVSTLTIQRTQQEDSAVYLCASSSMGTTLGGYTFGSGTRLTVV.

This rearrangement joins TRBV5-4 to TRBJ1-1; D is possibly TRBD1 (5 bases). CDR3 size: 14 residues. V was cut by 2 bases and J by 1 base, with 9 bases left in between. Germline V CDR1 and CDR2: SGHNT, YYREEE (reference sequence). CDR3 bases: TGTGCCAGCAGCTTTGCAGGGAAGAACACTGAAGCTTTCTTT. It codes for CASSFAGKNTEAFF. Full variable domain (rest looked up from reference TRBV5-4 and TRBJ1-1): ETGVTQSPTHLIKTRGQQVTLRCSSQSGHNTVSWYQQALGQGPQFIFQYYREEENGRGNFPPRFSGLQFPNYSSELNVNALELDDSALYLCASSFAGKNTEAFFGQGTRLTVV.

The V gene is TRBV6-5, the J gene TRBJ1-2; TRBD1 agrees at 8 bases. Germline V lookup: CDR1 MNHEY, CDR2 SVGAGI. Unmatched junction bases numbered 6, after V lost 6 bases and J lost 3 bases. The CDR3 covers 14 residues. DNA of the CDR3: TGTGCCAGCAGCGCAGGGGGCGATTACTATGGCTACACCTTC. It specifies CASSAGGDYYGYTF.

The gene calls are TRBV10-3 and TRBJ2-3; maybe TRBD2 (5 bases). This CDR3 has 15 amino acids. Deletions cut 2 bases from V and 2 bases from J, with 11 bases between. Germline V CDR1 and CDR2: ENHRY, SYGVKD. CDR3 coding DNA: TGTGCCATCAGTGAGACTAGATTAAACACAGATACGCAGTATTTT. Protein sequence: CAISETRLNTDTQYF.